The following is a TCR beta chain sequence with its context. The ends lost 3 bases at V and 5 bases at J; junction bases unmatched: 4. Germline values: CDR1 LNHDA, CDR2 SQIVND (reference sequence). This CDR3 comprises 15 residues. Only in-frame clones appear in the TCRdb table, and some are missing; sequencing was by immunoSEQ multiplex PCR. The repertoire holds 150,000 to 200,000 clones, more than 75% seen once, with 17% in the top ten. This sample stems from a study of blood T cell repertoires in COVID-19. Study-level information: PBMCs, B-cell-depleted T cells, or T cells provided the cDNA or gDNA that made up the material.

This receptor was obtained from a woman aged 50 to 60 with acute COVID-19. Sequencing was performed on PBMCs or T cells enriched from blood (not recorded which). V is TRBV19 and J is TRBJ1-2; the match to TRBD1 covers 12 bases. In DNA form, the CDR3 reads TGTGCCAGTAGTATCTCGGGACAGGGGGCTTATGGCTACACCTTC. Its translation: CASSISGQGAYGYTF. The full variable domain, rest sourced from reference TRBV19 and TRBJ1-2, is DGGITQSPKYLFRKEGQNVTLSCEQNLNHDAMYWYRQDPGQGLRLIYYSQIVNDFQKGDIAEGYSVSREKKESFPLTVTSAQKNPTAFYLCASSISGQGAYGYTFGSGTRLTVV.